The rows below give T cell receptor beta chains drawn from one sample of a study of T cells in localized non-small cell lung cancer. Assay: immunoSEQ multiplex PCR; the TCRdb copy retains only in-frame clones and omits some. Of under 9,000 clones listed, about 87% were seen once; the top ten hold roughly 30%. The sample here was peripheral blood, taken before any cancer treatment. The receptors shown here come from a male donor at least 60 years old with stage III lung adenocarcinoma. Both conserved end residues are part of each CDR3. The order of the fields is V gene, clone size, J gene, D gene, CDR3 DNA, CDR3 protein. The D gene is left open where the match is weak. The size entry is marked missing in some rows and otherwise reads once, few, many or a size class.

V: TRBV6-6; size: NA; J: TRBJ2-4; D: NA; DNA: TGTGCCAGCAGTTACTCTAGGGACATTCAGTACTTC; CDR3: CASSYSRDIQYF
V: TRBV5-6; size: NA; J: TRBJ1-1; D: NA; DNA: TGTGCCAGCAGCTTGGGCCAGGAAGCTTTCTTT; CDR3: CASSLGQEAFF
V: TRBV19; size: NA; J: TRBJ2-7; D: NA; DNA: TGTGCCAGTAGTATGGGAGGGGACACCTACGAGCAGTACTTC; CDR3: CASSMGGDTYEQYF
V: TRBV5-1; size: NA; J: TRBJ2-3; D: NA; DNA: TGCGCCAGCAGCTTGGCGGGGCGTCCTAGCACAGATACGCAGTATTTT; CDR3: CASSLAGRPSTDTQYF
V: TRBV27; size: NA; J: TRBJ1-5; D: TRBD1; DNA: TGTGCCAGCACCTCGACAGGGGGGAGGAATCAGCCCCAGCATTTT; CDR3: CASTSTGGRNQPQHF
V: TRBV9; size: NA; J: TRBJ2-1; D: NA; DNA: TGTGCCAGCAGCGGCAGTGGCAATGAGCAGTTCTTC; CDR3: CASSGSGNEQFF
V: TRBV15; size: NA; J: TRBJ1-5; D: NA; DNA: TGTGCCACCAGTTTGATCTTTAGCAATCAGCCCCAGCATTTT; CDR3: CATSLIFSNQPQHF
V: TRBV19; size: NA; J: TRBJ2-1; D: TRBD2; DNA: TGTGCCAGTAGTATAATGGGAGGGGATGAGCAGTTCTTC; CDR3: CASSIMGGDEQFF
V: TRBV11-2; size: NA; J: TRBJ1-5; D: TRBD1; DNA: TGTGCCAGCAGCCCCGGGACAGGGTTCCAGCCCCAGCATTTT; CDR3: CASSPGTGFQPQHF
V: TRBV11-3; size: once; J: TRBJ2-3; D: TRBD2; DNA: TGTGCCAGCAGCTTACCGACTAGCGCAGATACGCAGTATTTT; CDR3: CASSLPTSADTQYF
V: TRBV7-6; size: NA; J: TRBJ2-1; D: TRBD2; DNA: TGTGCCAGCAGTCCTGGACTAGCCTACAATGAGCAGTTCTTC; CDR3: CASSPGLAYNEQFF
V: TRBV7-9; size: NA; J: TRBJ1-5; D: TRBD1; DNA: TGTGCCAGCAGCCCGCAGGGGGCCAGCAATCAGCCCCAGCATTTT; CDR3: CASSPQGASNQPQHF
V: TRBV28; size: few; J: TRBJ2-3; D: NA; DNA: TGTGCCAGTTCACAGGCTAGGAGCACAGATACGCAGTATTTT; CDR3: CASSQARSTDTQYF
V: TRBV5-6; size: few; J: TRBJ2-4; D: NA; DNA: TGTGCCAGCAGCTCGTCCGTAGGCCGGGGAGCCATTCAGTACTTC; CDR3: CASSSSVGRGAIQYF
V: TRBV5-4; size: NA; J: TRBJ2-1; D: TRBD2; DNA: TGTGCCAGCAGCGGAAGCGGGGGGGCCCTCAATGAGCAGTTCTTC; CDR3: CASSGSGGALNEQFF
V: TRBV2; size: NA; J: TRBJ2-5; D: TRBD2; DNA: TGTGCCAGCAGAAGATCATCAGCGGGAGGAGGGGAGACCCAGTACTTC; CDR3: CASRRSSAGGGETQYF
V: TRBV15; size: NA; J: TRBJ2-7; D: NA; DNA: TGTGCCACCAGCAGAGGCGGGTCCTCCTACGAGCAGTACTTC; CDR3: CATSRGGSSYEQYF
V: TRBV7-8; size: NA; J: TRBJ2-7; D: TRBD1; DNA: TGTGCCAGCAGCAGGGACAGGGCCGCCTACGAGCAGTACTTC; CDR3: CASSRDRAAYEQYF
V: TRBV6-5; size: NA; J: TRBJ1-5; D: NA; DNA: TGTGCCAGCAGGCCGGGCCAGGCAGATCAGCCCCAGCATTTT; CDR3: CASRPGQADQPQHF
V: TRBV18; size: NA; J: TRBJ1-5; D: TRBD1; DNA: TGTGCCAGCTCACGGGAGGGACAGGGAAATCAGCCCCAGCATTTT; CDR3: CASSREGQGNQPQHF
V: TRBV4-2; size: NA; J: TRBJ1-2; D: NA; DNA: TGTGCCAGCAGCCAAGAGGTATCGTCCTATGGCTACACCTTC; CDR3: CASSQEVSSYGYTF
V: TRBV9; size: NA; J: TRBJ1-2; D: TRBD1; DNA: TGTGCCAGCAGCGTAGGACAGGGGGCTAACTATGGCTACACCTTC; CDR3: CASSVGQGANYGYTF
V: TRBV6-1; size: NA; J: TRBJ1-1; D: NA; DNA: TGTGCCAGCAGTGTTCGGGCAGTTGAAGCTTTCTTT; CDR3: CASSVRAVEAFF
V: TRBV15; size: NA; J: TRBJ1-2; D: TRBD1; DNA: TGTGCCACCAGCGGAGACAGGGTAAACTATGGCTACACCTTC; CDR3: CATSGDRVNYGYTF
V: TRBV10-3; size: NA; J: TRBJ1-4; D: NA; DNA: TGTGCCATCAGGGGAGGGGATGAAAAACTGTTTTTT; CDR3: CAIRGGDEKLFF
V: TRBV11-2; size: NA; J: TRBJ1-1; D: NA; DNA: TGTGCCAGCAGCCAGGCCGACACTGAAGCTTTCTTT; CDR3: CASSQADTEAFF
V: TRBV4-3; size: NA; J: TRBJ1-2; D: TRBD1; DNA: TGCGCCAGCAGCCTTTCGACTCCGGGACAGAGCATTTATGGCTACACCTTC; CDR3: CASSLSTPGQSIYGYTF
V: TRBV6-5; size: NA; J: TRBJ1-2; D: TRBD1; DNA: TGTGCCAGCAGCTCTCAGGGGGCGGCGTTCTATGGCTACACCTTC; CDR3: CASSSQGAAFYGYTF
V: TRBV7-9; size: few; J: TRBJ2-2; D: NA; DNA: TGTGCCAGCAGCTTAGACAGGTGGACCGGGGAGCTGTTTTTT; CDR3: CASSLDRWTGELFF
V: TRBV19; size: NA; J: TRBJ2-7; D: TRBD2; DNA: TGTGCCAGTAGTGTACTAGCGGGAGTCTACGAGCAGTACTTC; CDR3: CASSVLAGVYEQYF
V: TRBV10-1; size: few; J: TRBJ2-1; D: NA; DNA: TGCGCCAGCAGTGGTGGGGGGGAGCAGTTCTTC; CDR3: CASSGGGEQFF
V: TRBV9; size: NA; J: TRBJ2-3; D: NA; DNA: TGTGCCAGCAGCGTAGCTGACAGGATCACAGATACGCAGTATTTT; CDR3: CASSVADRITDTQYF
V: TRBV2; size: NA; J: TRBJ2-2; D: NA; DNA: TGTGCCAGCCCAACTAGAGCCGGGGAGCTGTTTTTT; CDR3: CASPTRAGELFF
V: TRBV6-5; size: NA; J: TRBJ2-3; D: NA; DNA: TGTGCCAGCAGTTACTCAGGTGGGAGGCTGAGAGATACGCAGTATTTT; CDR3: CASSYSGGRLRDTQYF
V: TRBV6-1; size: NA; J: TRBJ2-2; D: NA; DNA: TGTGCCAGCAGCCCCGACACCGGGGAGCTGTTTTTT; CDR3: CASSPDTGELFF
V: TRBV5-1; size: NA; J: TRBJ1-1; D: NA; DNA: TGCGCCAGCAGCTTGAGGGACGTTTTAACTGAAGCTTTCTTT; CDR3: CASSLRDVLTEAFF
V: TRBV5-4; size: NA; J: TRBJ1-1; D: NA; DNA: TGTGCCAGCAGCTTGGCCGAGGCTGAAATAGGGGCTTTCTTT; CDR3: CASSLAEAEIGAFF
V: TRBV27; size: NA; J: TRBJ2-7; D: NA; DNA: TGTGCCAGCAGTTTACAGGTGGGGAGCGAGCAGTACTTC; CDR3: CASSLQVGSEQYF
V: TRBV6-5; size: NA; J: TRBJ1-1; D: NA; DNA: TGTGCCAGCAGATGGAACACTGAAGCTTTCTTT; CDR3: CASRWNTEAFF
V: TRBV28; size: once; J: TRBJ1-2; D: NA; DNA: TGTGCCAGCAGTTCGGGATTCCTGTCGGGCTACACCTTC; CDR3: CASSSGFLSGYTF
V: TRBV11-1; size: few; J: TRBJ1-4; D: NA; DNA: TGTGCCAGCAGCCTTCGCAGGGAAACTAATGAAAAACTGTTTTTT; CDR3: CASSLRRETNEKLFF
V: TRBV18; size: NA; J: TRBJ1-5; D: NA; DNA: TGTGCCAGCTCACCTACGAGCGCCGGTTCCAATCAGCCCCAGCATTTT; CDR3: CASSPTSAGSNQPQHF
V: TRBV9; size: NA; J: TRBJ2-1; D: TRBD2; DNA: TGTGCCAGCAGCGTATCGGCGGGAGGATATCCCTCCTCCTACAATGAGCAGTTCTTC; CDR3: CASSVSAGGYPSSYNEQFF
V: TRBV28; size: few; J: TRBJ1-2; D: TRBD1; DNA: TGTGCCAGCAGATCCGACAGGGGGCTGGAGGTCTATAACTATGGCTACACCTTC; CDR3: CASRSDRGLEVYNYGYTF
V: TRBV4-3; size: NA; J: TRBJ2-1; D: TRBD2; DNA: TGCGCCAGCAGCCAAGAGTCGGTCACTAGCGGGAGGGCCGGGTATGAGCAGTTCTTC; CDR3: CASSQESVTSGRAGYEQFF
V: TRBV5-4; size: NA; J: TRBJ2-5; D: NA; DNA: TGTGCCAGCAGCTTGGTCGCTAGTCACCCGGAGACCCAGTACTTC; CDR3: CASSLVASHPETQYF
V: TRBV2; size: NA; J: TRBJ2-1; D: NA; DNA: TGTGCCAGCAGAAAGGACCCCCAGGCCTACAATGAGCAGTTCTTC; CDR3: CASRKDPQAYNEQFF
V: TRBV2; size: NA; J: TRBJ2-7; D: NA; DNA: TGTGCCAGCAGGTGGCAGGGGGACTTAACCTACGAGCAGTACTTC; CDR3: CASRWQGDLTYEQYF